The rows below give T cell receptor beta chains drawn from one sample of a study of blood T cells in healthy people across ages. TCRdb re-derived calls from the 5' RACE reads in MiXCR, one entry per CDR3 protein. The sample yields approximately 960,000 distinct CDR3 sequences, under 35% seen once. The same sample was also used in a study of T cells of mothers and their children.

Sequencing input: blood. The receptors stem from a woman aged 40 to 50 in good health. Both conserved end residues are part of each CDR3. Each record gives: D gene, clone size, J gene, V gene, CDR3 protein, CDR3 DNA. The D gene is left open where the match is weak. Some rows mark clone size as missing; the rest say once, few, many or name a class of expanded clone.

TRBD1 | many | TRBJ2-7 | TRBV29-1 | CSVNSGQGVWEQYF | TGCAGCGTTAACTCGGGACAGGGGGTCTGGGAGCAGTACTTC
TRBD1 | many | TRBJ2-6 | TRBV5-1 | CASSPLTGGAGANVLTF | TGCGCCAGCAGCCCCCTGACAGGGGGCGCCGGGGCCAACGTCCTGACTTTC
. | . | TRBJ2-7 | TRBV6-7 | CASSLRGAKVYEQYF | TGTGCCAGCAGTCTCCGAGGGGCGAAAGTCTACGAGCAGTACTTC
TRBD2 | . | TRBJ2-7 | TRBV6-6 | CASTGLAGEKVYEQYF | TGTGCCAGCACCGGACTAGCGGGAGAGAAGGTCTACGAGCAGTACTTC
. | many | TRBJ2-7 | TRBV27 | CATAAQGEYYEQYF | TGTGCCACCGCCGCGCAGGGAGAATATTACGAGCAGTACTTC
. | . | TRBJ2-1 | TRBV29-1 | CSVTSYNEQFF | TGCAGCGTTACGAGTTACAATGAGCAGTTCTTC
TRBD1 | once | TRBJ1-5 | TRBV6-5 | CASSRDRGDSNQPQHF | TGTGCCAGCAGTCGTGACAGGGGGGATAGCAATCAGCCCCAGCATTTT
TRBD2 | . | TRBJ2-1 | TRBV3-1 | CASSRVTSDEQFF | TGTGCCAGCAGCCGGGTAACTAGCGATGAGCAGTTCTTC
. | . | TRBJ2-4 | TRBV28 | CATLVRGQKAKNIQYF | TGTGCCACCCTCGTCAGGGGTCAAAAGGCCAAAAACATTCAGTACTTC
TRBD1 | . | TRBJ1-1 | TRBV5-1 | CASSGQGAVGTEAFF | TGCGCCAGCAGCGGACAGGGGGCGGTAGGAACTGAAGCTTTCTTT
TRBD1 | . | TRBJ2-7 | TRBV7-2 | CASSLRPRGQAGESYEQYF | TGTGCCAGCAGCTTACGGCCCAGGGGGCAAGCTGGGGAGTCCTACGAGCAGTACTTC
TRBD1 | . | TRBJ2-1 | TRBV29-1 | CSVTGQGRDEQFF | TGCAGCGTTACCGGACAGGGGCGTGATGAGCAGTTCTTC
TRBD2 | few | TRBJ2-5 | TRBV5-4 | CASSPSGGDQETQYF | TGTGCCAGCAGCCCTAGCGGGGGGGACCAAGAGACCCAGTACTTC
TRBD2 | medium-sized | TRBJ2-1 | TRBV5-1 | CASSPEGLAGGRLNEQFF | TGCGCCAGCAGCCCGGAGGGACTAGCGGGGGGGCGTCTCAATGAGCAGTTCTTC
. | few | TRBJ1-5 | TRBV20-1 | CSARGLAGDQPQHF | TGCAGTGCTAGAGGTCTGGCAGGAGATCAGCCCCAGCATTTT
. | . | TRBJ1-1 | TRBV5-1 | CASSPVDRTEAFF | TGCGCCAGCAGCCCGGTGGACCGGACTGAAGCTTTCTTT
. | few | TRBJ1-5 | TRBV20-1 | CSARDATGLASNQPQHF | TGCAGTGCTAGAGATGCAACAGGGCTGGCTAGCAATCAGCCCCAGCATTTT
. | many | TRBJ1-2 | TRBV5-5 | CASSLMGQHYGYTF | TGTGCCAGCAGCTTGATGGGGCAGCACTATGGCTACACCTTC
. | few | TRBJ2-5 | TRBV20-1 | CSARDASGSRTQYF | TGCAGTGCTAGAGATGCGAGCGGTTCTAGGACCCAGTACTTC
. | few | TRBJ2-7 | TRBV20-1 | CSGAANDNEQYF | TGCAGTGGGGCAGCTAATGACAATGAGCAGTACTTC
. | . | TRBJ1-1 | TRBV3-1 | CASSHGLRGRGTEAFF | TGTGCCAGCAGCCACGGATTGAGGGGACGCGGCACTGAAGCTTTCTTT
. | . | TRBJ1-4 | TRBV5-1 | CASSLVAGTNEKLFF | TGCGCCAGCAGCTTGGTGGCAGGGACTAATGAAAAACTGTTTTTT
. | many | TRBJ1-1 | TRBV30 | CAWSDYMNTEAFF | TGTGCCTGGAGCGATTACATGAACACTGAAGCTTTCTTT
. | few | TRBJ1-2 | TRBV28 | CASSFWDTGSNYGYTF | TGTGCCAGCAGTTTTTGGGACACAGGGTCTAACTATGGCTACACCTTC
. | many | TRBJ2-7 | TRBV12-3/TRBV12-4 | CASRSLGSHEQYF | TGTGCCAGCAGGAGCTTAGGGAGCCACGAGCAGTACTTC
TRBD1 | many | TRBJ2-1 | TRBV24-1 | CATSDENSGTGIYNEQFF | TGTGCCACCAGTGATGAGAACTCCGGGACAGGGATCTACAATGAGCAGTTCTTC
. | many | TRBJ2-3 | TRBV29-1 | CSVDLSDTQYF | TGCAGCGTTGATTTATCAGATACGCAGTATTTT
TRBD1 | many | TRBJ1-2 | TRBV7-8 | CASSLADRGSYYGYTF | TGTGCCAGCAGCTTAGCCGACAGGGGAAGCTACTATGGCTACACCTTC
. | few | TRBJ2-7 | TRBV6-6 | CASSPKAPWAQYF | TGTGCCAGCAGTCCCAAGGCCCCATGGGCCCAGTACTTC
. | few | TRBJ1-1 | TRBV7-8 | CASSLAGFGGSGWTEAFF | TGTGCCAGCAGCTTAGCGGGGTTCGGGGGCTCGGGTTGGACTGAAGCTTTCTTT
. | . | TRBJ2-2 | TRBV5-1 | CASSSGAVTFVGELFF | TGCGCCAGCAGCAGTGGGGCCGTTACCTTCGTCGGGGAGCTGTTTTTT
. | many | TRBJ2-1 | TRBV30 | CAWSSHEQFF | TGTGCCTGGAGTTCCCATGAGCAGTTCTTC
. | . | TRBJ2-1 | TRBV28 | CASRKGEDYEQFF | TGTGCCAGCAGAAAAGGGGAAGACTACGAGCAGTTCTTC
TRBD1 | . | TRBJ2-5 | TRBV7-2 | CASSLPTGGVETQYF | TGTGCCAGCAGCTTACCGACAGGGGGCGTAGAGACCCAGTACTTC
. | many | TRBJ2-7 | TRBV12-3/TRBV12-4 | CASSLPPLDQLKASSYEQYF | TGTGCCAGCAGTTTACCCCCCCTTGATCAACTTAAGGCCAGCTCCTACGAGCAGTACTTC
. | many | TRBJ2-7 | TRBV7-6 | CASSLSLVVHGPYEQYF | TGTGCCAGCAGTCTGAGCTTAGTCGTCCATGGGCCCTACGAGCAGTACTTC
. | many | TRBJ2-1 | TRBV18 | CASRPASYNEQFF | TGTGCCTCTAGGCCGGCTTCCTACAATGAGCAGTTCTTC
TRBD2 | . | TRBJ2-3 | TRBV7-2 | CAGSPRLAGGVDTQYF | TGTGCTGGCAGCCCCCGACTAGCGGGGGGGGTAGATACGCAGTATTTT
. | many | TRBJ2-4 | TRBV11-2 | CASSLEFGTINIQYF | TGTGCCAGCAGCTTAGAGTTTGGAACTATCAACATTCAGTACTTC
. | . | TRBJ2-5 | TRBV15 | CATSGGHFQETQYF | TGTGCCACCAGCGGGGGACACTTCCAAGAGACCCAGTACTTC
. | many | TRBJ2-6 | TRBV25-1 | CASSAHTGANVLTF | TGTGCCAGCAGTGCCCATACCGGGGCCAACGTCCTGACTTTC
. | . | TRBJ2-7 | TRBV29-1 | CSVVAFSTSYYEQYF | TGCAGCGTTGTTGCCTTCTCTACTAGTTACTACGAGCAGTACTTC
TRBD1 | . | TRBJ2-1 | TRBV29-1 | CSILSGPGTGMNEQFF | TGCAGTATCCTATCCGGCCCCGGGACAGGGATGAATGAGCAGTTCTTC